This TCR beta chain was sequenced for a study of blood T cell repertoires in COVID-19. Study-level information: Acute and convalescent COVID-19 specimens originated in the United States, Italy and Spain. T cells, B-cell-depleted T cells, or PBMCs provided the cDNA or gDNA that served as material.

CDR1 is LNHDA and CDR2 is SQIVND in the germline V gene (reference sequence). This CDR3 region has 16 residues. Trimming stripped 6 bases from V and 2 bases from J, with 20 bases between. This clone was seen a few times. As handled by the study authors: Amplified reference gene primers provided the basis for estimating nucleated cell counts. The table came from immunoSEQ multiplex PCR; TCRdb's copy has only in-frame clones and leaves some out. Clone size and V and J calls were adopted from that table, with D and trimming inferred from the DNA. Of about 330,000 clones detected, roughly 86% appear once; the ten largest clones hold around 1.5%.

This TCR was sampled from a woman between 45 and 65 years old with acute or convalescent COVID-19. This chain uses TRBV19 with TRBJ2-7, with D maybe TRBD2 (6 bases). Material: peripheral blood. CDR3 region: CASSQTPGLFAYEQYF. The CDR3 nucleotides read TGTGCCAGTAGCCAGACACCGGGACTCTTTGCCTACGAGCAGTACTTC.